A single sample gave rise to the 11 T cell receptor beta chains below, sequenced in a study of regulatory T cells in long-lasting Graves disease. Regarding time point: newly diagnosed GD, antithyroid drugs for less than 3 months. Construction of the TCR library relied on RNA isolated from PBMCs. The authors built TCR beta libraries using iRepertoire HTBI primers and Arm-PCR of CDR3 regions. One entry per CDR3 protein results from TCRdb running MiXCR on the multiplex PCR reads. The data contain 200,000 to 250,000 distinct CDR3 sequences, approximately 18% of them seen just once; the ten biggest clones take up about 10%. Another study also made use of these data, one on T cells in Graves' hyperthyroidism and ophthalmopathy.

The sample was peripheral blood mononuclear cells (PBMCs), taken at new diagnosis, from a patient treated with antithyroid drugs. These TCRs come from a woman aged 30 to 39 with Graves disease.

This clonotype was counted at least ten times. The V call is TRBV6-9, the J call TRBJ2-7; no definite D call. The CDR3 extends over 13 amino acids. Per the germline V gene, CDR1 is MNHGY and CDR2 is SVAAGI. Trimming pared 3 bases from V and 4 bases from J, leaving 10 bases between. This CDR3 is CASSYGPRYEQYF. CDR3 nucleotides: TGTGCCAGCAGTTACGGCCCCCGGTACGAGCAGTACTTC.

There are many counts of this clonotype. This chain links TRBV6-2 or TRBV6-3 with TRBJ1-6; 7 bases match TRBD1. Germline assignment: CDR1 MNHEY and CDR2 SVGEGT. V shed 5 bases, J shed 7 bases, and the junction held 5 bases outside the gene matches. This CDR3 region has 14 residues. CDR3 residues: CASSPGTENSPLHF. CDR3 nucleotides: TGTGCCAGCAGTCCCGGGACAGAGAATTCACCCCTCCACTTT.

The sample holds many counts of this clonotype. V gene TRBV11-2 combines with J gene TRBJ1-1; no definite D call. Per the germline V gene, CDR1 is SGHAT and CDR2 is FQNNGV. The V end lost 5 bases, the J end lost 2 bases, and 9 bases lay between the germline ends. The CDR3 has 13 amino acids. This CDR3 is CASSPGINTEAFF. CDR3 DNA: TGTGCCAGCAGCCCGGGGATTAACACTGAAGCTTTCTTT.

This clonotype showed up many times. This chain uses TRBV2 with TRBJ2-5, with D tentatively TRBD1 or TRBD2 (6 bases each). Per the germline V gene, CDR1 is SNHLY and CDR2 is FYNNEI. This CDR3 has 11 amino acids. Trimming cost V 6 bases and J 7 bases, with 9 bases left between them. The CDR3: CASRQGGTQYF. The CDR3 nucleotides are TGTGCCAGCAGACAGGGAGGGACCCAGTACTTC. Full variable domain (outside the CDR3, taken from reference TRBV2 and TRBJ2-5): EPEVTQTPSHQVTQMGQEVILRCVPISNHLYFYWYRQILGQKVEFLVSFYNNEISEKSEIFDDQFSVERPDGSNFTLKIRSTKLEDSAMYFCASRQGGTQYFGPGTRLLVL.

CDR3 residues: CASSSSGTRGYNEQFF. The CDR3 DNA is TGTGCCAGCAGTTCCTCCGGGACTAGGGGGTACAATGAGCAGTTCTTC. This chain joins TRBV2 and TRBJ2-1; 8 positions match TRBD2. The V gene end was trimmed by 5 bases and the J gene end by 4 bases; junction bases not matched to a gene: 10. The CDR3 has 16 residues. The germline gives CDR1 SNHLY, CDR2 FYNNEI.

This clonotype was recorded at least ten times. The chain recombines TRBV12-3 or TRBV12-4 with TRBJ2-5; 7 bases line up with TRBD1. The V segment lost 7 bases and the J segment 5 bases; nucleotides outside the gene matches: 19. This CDR3 comprises 17 residues. CDR3 DNA sequence: TGTGCCAGCAATCGGCTAACGAAGGGGGCAGCCGGGGAGACCCAGTACTTC. This sequence encodes CASNRLTKGAAGETQYF.

A note on this clonotype: This may arise from a read error, as a much more abundant clone is one base away. Likely a read error: the CDR3 ends without its conserved phenylalanine or tryptophan. The CDR3: CASSLEGRPHNEQFL. The CDR3 DNA follows: TGTGCCAGCAGCCTGGAGGGGCGGCCGCACAATGAGCAGTTCCTC. The rearrangement joins TRBV12-3 or TRBV12-4 to TRBJ2-1; tentative D call: TRBD2 (6 bases). Between the trimmed V and J ends, which lost 6 bases and 5 bases, there was a span of 17 bases. The CDR3 length is 15 residues.

CDR3 sequence: CSARDLANRNEQFF. CDR3 nucleotides: TGCAGTGCTAGAGATCTAGCCAATCGGAATGAGCAGTTCTTC. The J gene is TRBJ2-5, the V gene TRBV20-1, with TRBD2 as a possible D gene (5 bases). The J call may be faulty, since TRBJ2-1 better matches the DNA end. CDR1 and CDR2 from the germline V gene are DFQATT and SNEGSKA (reference sequence). There are 14 residues in the CDR3.

This clonotype occurred many times. The genes are TRBV6-1 and TRBJ1-6; D perhaps matches TRBD1 (5 bases). This CDR3 region has 15 residues. Germline V gives CDR1 MNHNS, CDR2 SASEGT. Trimming took off 6 bases at V and 6 bases at J, with 15 bases between the two ends. DNA for the CDR3: TGTGCCAGCAGGGAAACCGGGACCCTTAATTCACCCCTCCACTTT. This gives the protein CASRETGTLNSPLHF.

This clonotype has a count of ten or more. The chain joins TRBV5-1 to TRBJ2-7, with TRBD1 matching 7 bases. The trim removed 4 bases at V and 2 bases at J, leaving 6 bases unmatched. CDR3 length: 14 residues. CDR1 SGHRS and CDR2 YFSETQ come from the germline V gene. The CDR3 region is CASSQGQPAYEQYF. The DNA of the CDR3 is TGCGCCAGCAGCCAGGGACAGCCCGCCTACGAGCAGTACTTC.

This clonotype showed up many times. This chain uses TRBV5-1 with TRBJ2-1; 9 bases map to TRBD1. The germline V gene encodes CDR1 SGHRS and CDR2 YFSETQ. J lost 4 bases, V lost 4 bases, and 6 bases had no gene match. This CDR3 has 15 residues. CDR3 in DNA: TGCGCCAGCAGCGTTGCCGGGACAGGGTACAATGAGCAGTTCTTC. Translating gives CASSVAGTGYNEQFF.